A single TCR beta chain is shown here with its context. Seattle cases were enrolled at active infection and followed longitudinally. Per the original methods: Estimates of nucleated cell counts were drawn from the amplification of reference gene primers. The protocol was immunoSEQ multiplex PCR, while the TCRdb copy is restricted to in-frame clones and leaves out a portion. V and J calls and clone size are copied from that table; D and trimming were computed from the DNA. This table holds 200,000 to 250,000 clones, over 75% found once. This entry is derived from a study of blood T cell repertoires in COVID-19. Whole-study context: The samples span acute and convalescent COVID-19 from the United States, Italy and Spain. From T cells, B-cell-depleted T cells, or PBMCs came the material, which was cDNA or gDNA.

The CDR3 loop spans 14 amino acids. In germline, CDR1 is SGHTA, CDR2 FQGNSA. Trimming took off 3 bases at V and 4 bases at J, with 10 bases between the two ends. The sequence was collected from a woman in her sixties or seventies with COVID-19, enrolled during active disease. The source material was peripheral blood. V gene TRBV7-2 combines with J gene TRBJ1-5; possible D gene TRBD1, 6 bases. CDR3 coding DNA: TGTGCCAGCAGCTTTGGACAGCTAAATCAGCCCCAGCATTTT. It encodes CASSFGQLNQPQHF.